This T cell receptor (beta chain) stems from a study of T cell changes during pregnancy in multiple sclerosis. Profiled with immunoSEQ multiplex PCR; TCRdb holds only in-frame clones, not every one. The sample contains over 45,000 clones, about 91% of which appear only once. Trimming stripped 1 base from V and 1 base from J, with 7 bases between. The CDR3 has 14 residues. CDR1 is WSHSY and CDR2 is SAAADI in the germline V gene. The sequence was collected from a female donor with multiple sclerosis, enrolled in a pregnancy study. The sequenced sample was peripheral blood, obtained after pregnancy. The rearrangement joins TRBV10-2 to TRBJ1-1; D is unclear. This CDR3 reads CASSELGGNTEAFF. In DNA, the CDR3 is TGCGCCAGCAGTGAGTTGGGAGGGAACACTGAAGCTTTCTTT.